Listed below are T cell receptor beta chains from one sample, sequenced in a study of spatial heterogeneity in lung cancer. TCRdb re-analysed the 5' RACE reads in MiXCR, keeping a single row per CDR3 protein. The table lists 85,000 to 100,000 distinct CDR3 sequences, about 12% of them singletons. The sample was PBMCs, taken at surgery. Source of these receptors: a male donor with early-stage non-small cell lung cancer. CDR3s include the opening cysteine and the closing phenylalanine or tryptophan. The D gene is left open where the match is weak. A clone size is listed for some rows: how often the clone was seen (once, few, many), or a class if it is expanded.

J,V,D,size,CDR3,DNA
TRBJ2-5,TRBV9,NA,few,CASSVVQGGQETQYF,TGTGCCAGCAGCGTAGTGCAAGGCGGCCAAGAGACCCAGTACTTC
TRBJ1-1,TRBV3-1,TRBD1,few,CASSFDRANTEAFF,TGTGCCAGCAGCTTCGACAGGGCGAACACTGAAGCTTTCTTT
TRBJ2-7,TRBV13,TRBD1,many,CASSLEDRGFDEQYF,TGTGCCAGCAGCCTCGAGGACAGGGGATTCGACGAGCAGTACTTC
TRBJ2-1,TRBV6-5,TRBD1,few,CASSRDRTSVVNEQFF,TGTGCCAGCAGCCGGGACAGAACCTCGGTGGTCAATGAGCAGTTCTTC
TRBJ1-5,TRBV24-1,NA,many,CATSGWDSNQPQHF,TGTGCCACCAGTGGATGGGATAGCAATCAGCCCCAGCATTTT
TRBJ2-1,TRBV28,NA,many,CASSRTTYLDEQFF,TGTGCCAGCAGTCGGACTACCTACCTCGATGAGCAGTTCTTC
TRBJ2-5,TRBV6-2/TRBV6-3,NA,few,CASSSGPNQETQYF,TGTGCCAGCAGTTCGGGACCGAACCAAGAGACCCAGTACTTC
TRBJ2-1,TRBV3-1,NA,few,CASSPLAGAPNNEQFF,TGTGCCAGCAGCCCCCTAGCCGGGGCCCCAAACAATGAGCAGTTCTTC
TRBJ2-3,TRBV4-3,NA,few,CASSQALGVVPDTQYF,TGCGCCAGCAGCCAAGCCTTGGGTGTAGTTCCAGATACGCAGTATTTT
TRBJ2-1,TRBV4-3,TRBD1,many,CASSLRDSSYNEQFF,TGCGCCAGCAGCCTCCGGGACAGCTCCTACAATGAGCAGTTCTTC
TRBJ2-1,TRBV5-1,NA,NA,CASSLEGQSYNEQFF,TGCGCCAGCAGCTTGGAAGGACAGTCCTACAATGAGCAGTTCTTC
TRBJ2-7,TRBV6-2/TRBV6-3,NA,few,CASSYEASLNPEQYF,TGTGCCAGCAGTTACGAGGCTAGTCTTAACCCCGAGCAGTACTTC
TRBJ1-2,TRBV6-2/TRBV6-3,TRBD1,few,CASGDSNYGYTF,TGTGCCAGCGGGGACAGCAACTATGGCTACACCTTC